Reported below is one T cell receptor beta chain. The data belong to a study of identical twins. TCRdb passed the 5' RACE reads through MiXCR, listing each CDR3 protein once. The sample consists of some 330,000 distinct CDR3 sequences, 9% to 10% of them appearing once. The CDR3 has 16 amino acids. The V end was cut by 2 bases, the J end by 3 bases, with 13 bases between. Germline loops: CDR1 SNHLY, CDR2 FYNNEI. The source of this sequence is a woman aged 45-60 years in good health. The sequencing sample was made of naive T cells sorted from blood. The rearrangement uses TRBV2 and TRBJ1-4; TRBD1 might be the D (5 bases). Here the CDR3 reads CASSERSGTSNEKLFF. The CDR3 DNA reads as TGTGCCAGCAGTGAACGGTCCGGGACTTCTAATGAAAAACTGTTTTTT.